Following are 6 T cell receptor beta chains from one sample sequenced in a study of cytomegalovirus exposure and HLA in healthy donors. In the PCR, 60 Vbeta and 13 Jbeta primers were used. Here immunoSEQ multiplex PCR was the method, and the copy in TCRdb shows in-frame clones only, minus some. Of tens of thousands of clones listed, 70% to 85% were seen once; the top ten hold around 8%. The sample was PBMCs. The receptors were sampled from a man aged 55 to 69 in good health and CMV-seronegative.

This clone was seen a handful of times. This rearrangement joins TRBV19 to TRBJ1-6; D gene ambiguous. Germline assignment: CDR1 LNHDA and CDR2 SQIVND (reference sequence). V was trimmed by 3 bases and J by 8 bases, leaving 23 bases between them. This CDR3 has 18 residues. Here the CDR3 DNA reads TGTGCCAGTAGTATCGTATTGGTGAGCGGGGATCCTTATTCACCCCTCCACTTT. Translating it yields CASSIVLVSGDPYSPLHF.

This chain's CDR3 is CASSPGDTLGTARETQYF. CDR3 sequence (DNA): TGTGCCAGCAGCCCCGGGGACACCCTCGGGACGGCTCGGGAGACCCAGTACTTC. The gene calls are TRBV11-2 and TRBJ2-5; a weak D match, TRBD1 (6 bases). The CDR3 length is 18 residues. Germline CDR1 is SGHAT and CDR2 is FQNNGV. Trimming removed 5 bases at V and 5 bases at J, with 27 bases between. Variable domain in full (rest from reference TRBV11-2 and TRBJ2-5): EAGVAQSPRYKIIEKRQSVAFWCNPISGHATLYWYQQILGQGPKLLIQFQNNGVVDDSQLPKDRFSAERLKGVDSTLKIQPAKLEDSAVYLCASSPGDTLGTARETQYFGPGTRLLVL.

The chain uses TRBV7-9 and TRBJ2-5; D unresolved. Germline CDR1 reads SEHNR; CDR2 reads FQNEAQ (reference sequence). The ends were cut back, 3 bases at V and 5 bases at J, with 7 bases in the middle. The CDR3 runs to 12 residues. CDR3 protein: CASSFSRETQYF. The CDR3 DNA reads as TGTGCCAGCAGCTTCTCCCGGGAGACCCAGTACTTC.

This chain links TRBV5-1 with TRBJ1-3, with D perhaps TRBD1 (5 bases). CDR3 length: 16 amino acids. The germline V gene encodes CDR1 SGHRS and CDR2 YFSETQ. Trimming cost V 0 bases and J 0 bases, with 10 bases left between them. The CDR3 DNA is TGCGCCAGCAGCTTGGAGACAGCTAACTCTGGAAACACCATATATTTT. This encodes CASSLETANSGNTIYF. The full variable domain, rest sourced from reference TRBV5-1 and TRBJ1-3, is KAGVTQTPRYLIKTRGQQVTLSCSPISGHRSVSWYQQTPGQGLQFLFEYFSETQRNKGNFPGRFSGRQFSNSRSEMNVSTLELGDSALYLCASSLETANSGNTIYFGEGSWLTVV.

This chain joins TRBV28 and TRBJ2-7, with 11 nucleotides matching TRBD2. V dropped 2 bases and J dropped 4; count of bases not matched to a gene: 13. The V gene's germline CDR1 is MDHEN and CDR2 SYDVKM. This CDR3 has 18 residues. For the CDR3, the DNA is TGTGCCAGCAGTTTAAGGGACAGGACCGGGACTAGCGGATACGAGCAGTACTTC. As protein: CASSLRDRTGTSGYEQYF. Complete variable domain (other parts from reference TRBV28 and TRBJ2-7): DVKVTQSSRYLVKRTGEKVFLECVQDMDHENMFWYRQDPGLGLRLIYFSYDVKMKEKGDIPEGYSVSREKKERFSLILESASTNQTSMYLCASSLRDRTGTSGYEQYFGPGTRLTVT.

This clone appeared a few times. The chain carries TRBV9 and TRBJ2-5; a weak D match, TRBD2 (6 bases). Trimming left V 0 bases short and J 4 bases short, with 19 bases between. Germline CDR1 and CDR2: SGDLS and YYNGEE. This CDR3 region has 17 residues. The CDR3 loop is CASSVGIMGLGGETQYF. The CDR3 DNA follows: TGTGCCAGCAGCGTAGGTATTATGGGTCTCGGGGGAGAGACCCAGTACTTC.